These T cell receptor beta chains were read from a single sample in a study of metastatic and nonmetastatic thyroid tumors. TCRdb reprocessed the PCR reads using MiXCR. The table shows 15,000 to 20,000 clones, with 21% occurring only once. Sequenced material: tumor tissue. The receptors shown here come from a female donor with papillary thyroid cancer or a benign thyroid nodule (not recorded which). Some clones in this sample may be carry-over from other donors' samples. CDR3s include the opening cysteine and the closing phenylalanine or tryptophan. Fields, in order: V gene, J gene, D gene, clone size, CDR3 DNA, CDR3 protein. D genes are given only for firm matches. The listing skips clone size in some rows; elsewhere it reads once, few, many or a size class.

TRBV4-1,TRBJ2-1,TRBD2,many,TGCGCCAGCAGCCCTACCTCTAGCGGGGGATCAAGTGGTGAGCAGTTCTTC,CASSPTSSGGSSGEQFF
TRBV2,TRBJ2-1,.,medium-sized,TGTGCCAGCAGTGAAGTTAGGGGCTCCTACAATGAGCAGTTCTTC,CASSEVRGSYNEQFF
TRBV7-3,TRBJ1-1,.,many,TGTGCCAGCAGCCCCACGGGGGAGGACACTGAAGCTTTCTTT,CASSPTGEDTEAFF
TRBV20-1,TRBJ1-3,.,.,TGCAGTGCCAAACTTATTAAACAGGGAGTTGAGAACACCATATATTTT,CSAKLIKQGVENTIYF
TRBV6-1,TRBJ2-6,TRBD2,many,TGTGCCAGCAGCGTTCTAGCGGGGGGGTCTGGGGCCAACGTCCTGACTTTC,CASSVLAGGSGANVLTF
TRBV12-3/TRBV12-4,TRBJ1-1,TRBD1,many,TGTGCCAGCAGCTTGGGACAGAGAGCTTTCTTT,CASSLGQRAFF
TRBV5-6,TRBJ1-1,TRBD1,many,TGTGCCAGCAGCCGGGACAGAGGAACTGAAGCTTTCTTT,CASSRDRGTEAFF
TRBV5-1,TRBJ1-2,.,.,TGCGCCAGCAGTTTGGGTTCCTATGGCTACACCTTC,CASSLGSYGYTF
TRBV20-1,TRBJ2-1,.,many,TGCAGTGCTATAGGAGGGAGCTCCTACAATGAGCAGTTCTTC,CSAIGGSSYNEQFF
TRBV29-1,TRBJ2-1,TRBD1,many,TGCAGCGTACCGGGACAGGGTATCAATGAGCAGTTCTTC,CSVPGQGINEQFF
TRBV18,TRBJ2-5,.,many,TGTGCCAGCTCACTCGGGAAATCTCTAAGACAAGAGACCCAGTACTTC,CASSLGKSLRQETQYF